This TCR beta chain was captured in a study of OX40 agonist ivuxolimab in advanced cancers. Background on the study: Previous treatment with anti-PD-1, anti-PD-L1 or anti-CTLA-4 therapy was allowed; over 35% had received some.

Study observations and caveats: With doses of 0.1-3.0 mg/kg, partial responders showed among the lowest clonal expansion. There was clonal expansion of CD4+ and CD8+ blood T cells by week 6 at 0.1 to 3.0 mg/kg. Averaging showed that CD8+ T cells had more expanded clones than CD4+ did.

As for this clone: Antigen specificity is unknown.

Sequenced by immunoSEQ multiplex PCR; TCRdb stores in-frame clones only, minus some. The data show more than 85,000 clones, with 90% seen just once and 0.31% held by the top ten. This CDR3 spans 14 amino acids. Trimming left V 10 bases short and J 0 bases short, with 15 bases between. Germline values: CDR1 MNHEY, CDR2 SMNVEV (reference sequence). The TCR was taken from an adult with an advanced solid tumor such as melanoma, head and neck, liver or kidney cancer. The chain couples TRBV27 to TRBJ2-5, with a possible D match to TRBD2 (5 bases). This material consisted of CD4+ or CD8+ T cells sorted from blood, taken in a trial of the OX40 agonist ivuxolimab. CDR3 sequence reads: CATRGLADQETQYF. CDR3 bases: TGTGCCACACGAGGGCTAGCAGACCAAGAGACCCAGTACTTC.